The source of this T cell receptor (beta chain) is a study of T-cell reconstitution after alpha-beta-depleted transplantation in children. The CDR3 is 16 residues long. The germline V gene has CDR1 SGHAT and CDR2 FQNNGV. V lost 1 base, J lost 0 bases, and 9 bases lay in between. Worth noting for this clonotype: What it binds is not known.

Unique molecular identifiers featured in how the TCRbeta library was prepared. One entry per CDR3 protein, called by TCRdb with MiXCR from the PCR reads. The table records fewer than 150,000 distinct CDR3 sequences, under 30% of them present only once. Study-wide results and caveats: T-cell counts and diversity at one year post-transplant came mainly from newly produced T cells.

Sequenced here: PBMCs, mostly from graft donor cells, sampled 180 days after TCRalphabeta/CD19-depleted stem cell transplant. The source is a male patient aged 2 to 9 who had a stem cell transplant for chronic granulomatous disease, so the T cells may come from the graft donor. The chain links TRBV11-2 to TRBJ1-4; D may be TRBD1 (5 bases). CDR3 nucleotide sequence: TGTGCCAGCAGCTTAGGACAGACTCCAACTAATGAAAAACTGTTTTTT. The encoded protein is CASSLGQTPTNEKLFF. Drawing the rest from reference TRBV11-2 and TRBJ1-4, the complete variable domain is EAGVAQSPRYKIIEKRQSVAFWCNPISGHATLYWYQQILGQGPKLLIQFQNNGVVDDSQLPKDRFSAERLKGVDSTLKIQPAKLEDSAVYLCASSLGQTPTNEKLFFGSGTQLSVL.